The TCR beta chain under discussion was sequenced for a study of blood T cell repertoires in COVID-19. As for the study in general: There were acute and convalescent COVID-19 samples, and they came from the United States, Italy and Spain. T cells, B-cell-depleted T cells, or PBMCs provided the cDNA or gDNA that served as material.

In the authors' methods: Cell counts per sample came from amplifying reference gene primers. Clones were read by immunoSEQ multiplex PCR, and TCRdb kept only the in-frame ones, dropping some. The V and J calls and clone size were taken over from that table, and D and trimming were inferred from the DNA. Among around 220,000 clones listed, less than 90% were seen once. The germline V and J ends were trimmed by 4 bases and 1 base, with 13 bases remaining between them. The CDR3 sequence is 15 residues long. Germline values: CDR1 MNHEY, CDR2 SMNVEV (reference sequence). The gene calls are TRBV27 and TRBJ2-5; no firm D call. The clonotype comes from a man in his forties with active or convalescent COVID-19. The specimen sequenced was peripheral blood. CDR3 protein: CASSSLLTLQETQYF. The CDR3 DNA reads as TGTGCCAGCAGTTCACTCCTAACCCTCCAAGAGACCCAGTACTTC.